These T cell receptor beta chains were read from a single sample in a study of T cell responses to AZD1222 COVID-19 vaccine. Measured with immunoSEQ multiplex PCR; TCRdb has only the in-frame clones, and not every one. The repertoire holds over 100,000 clones, with roughly 88% as singletons. The sequencing used peripheral blood, collected on day 0 of MenACWY control vaccination. The receptor set was obtained from an adult in good health. The CDR3 runs from the conserved cysteine through the conserved F or W. D genes are given only for firm matches. Clone size is shown for a subset of rows, as once, few, many or a class of expanded clone.

CDR3 protein: CASSAPSRGQGRYEQFF
CDR3 DNA: TGTGCCAGCAGCGCCCCATCGCGGGGACAGGGGCGGTATGAGCAGTTCTTC
J gene: TRBJ2-1
V gene: TRBV7-3
D gene: TRBD1
clone size: NA

CDR3 protein: CASRGLGEKLFF
CDR3 DNA: TGTGCCAGCAGGGGGCTTGGGGAAAAACTGTTTTTT
J gene: TRBJ1-4
V gene: TRBV2
D gene: NA
clone size: NA

CDR3 protein: CASTIGQGGMNTEAFF
CDR3 DNA: TGCGCCAGCACCATCGGACAGGGGGGGATGAACACTGAAGCTTTCTTT
J gene: TRBJ1-1
V gene: TRBV5-1
D gene: TRBD1
clone size: NA

CDR3 protein: CASRPLQLKQPQHF
CDR3 DNA: TGTGCCAGCCGACCTTTACAACTAAAGCAGCCCCAGCATTTT
J gene: TRBJ1-5
V gene: TRBV6-5
D gene: NA
clone size: NA

CDR3 protein: CASSSLRGVLRHTEAFF
CDR3 DNA: TGTGCCAGCAGTTCCCTGAGGGGGGTCCTCCGGCACACTGAAGCTTTCTTT
J gene: TRBJ1-1
V gene: TRBV28
D gene: NA
clone size: NA

CDR3 protein: CATSVGGGTSGRLSSYNEQFF
CDR3 DNA: TGTGCCACCAGTGTCGGAGGCGGGACTAGCGGGAGGTTGAGCTCCTACAATGAGCAGTTCTTC
J gene: TRBJ2-1
V gene: TRBV24-1
D gene: TRBD2
clone size: NA

CDR3 protein: CATSELAGGSYNEQFF
CDR3 DNA: TGTGCCACCAGTGAATTAGCGGGGGGGTCCTACAATGAGCAGTTCTTC
J gene: TRBJ2-1
V gene: TRBV24-1
D gene: TRBD2
clone size: NA

CDR3 protein: CASSRDSGQRSGNTIYF
CDR3 DNA: TGTGCCAGCAGCCGAGATTCTGGACAGCGCTCTGGAAACACCATATATTTT
J gene: TRBJ1-3
V gene: TRBV7-8
D gene: NA
clone size: NA

CDR3 protein: CAISSGNTVGAFF
CDR3 DNA: TGTGCCATTTCCAGTGGGAACACTGTAGGAGCTTTCTTT
J gene: TRBJ1-1
V gene: TRBV7-8
D gene: NA
clone size: NA

CDR3 protein: CASSSVTGYSNQPQHF
CDR3 DNA: TGTGCCAGTAGTTCCGTTACAGGGTATAGCAATCAGCCCCAGCATTTT
J gene: TRBJ1-5
V gene: TRBV19
D gene: NA
clone size: NA

CDR3 protein: CASSWRDEQFF
CDR3 DNA: TGTGCCAGCTCATGGAGGGATGAGCAGTTCTTC
J gene: TRBJ2-1
V gene: TRBV18
D gene: NA
clone size: NA

CDR3 protein: CASSLDTGSREDTQYF
CDR3 DNA: TGTGCCAGCAGCTTAGATACCGGGAGTCGGGAAGATACGCAGTATTTT
J gene: TRBJ2-3
V gene: TRBV7-6
D gene: NA
clone size: NA

CDR3 protein: CASSWGDRQGRTEAFF
CDR3 DNA: TGCGCCAGCAGCTGGGGGGACAGGCAGGGTAGAACTGAAGCTTTCTTT
J gene: TRBJ1-1
V gene: TRBV5-1
D gene: TRBD1
clone size: NA

CDR3 protein: CASSTLPGVNTEAFF
CDR3 DNA: TGTGCCAGTAGTACCTTGCCTGGCGTGAACACTGAAGCTTTCTTT
J gene: TRBJ1-1
V gene: TRBV19
D gene: NA
clone size: once

CDR3 protein: CASSRDRGGHEQYF
CDR3 DNA: TGTGCCAGCAGCCGGGACAGGGGAGGACACGAGCAGTACTTC
J gene: TRBJ2-7
V gene: TRBV6-5
D gene: TRBD1
clone size: NA

CDR3 protein: CASSQDKSQDEQFF
CDR3 DNA: TGCGCCAGCAGCCAAGACAAATCCCAGGATGAGCAGTTCTTC
J gene: TRBJ2-1
V gene: TRBV4-1
D gene: NA
clone size: NA

CDR3 protein: CSARIYEQYF
CDR3 DNA: TGCAGTGCTAGGATATACGAGCAGTACTTC
J gene: TRBJ2-7
V gene: TRBV20-1
D gene: NA
clone size: NA

CDR3 protein: CASSLIGTSNEQFF
CDR3 DNA: TGTGCCAGCAGCCTTATCGGGACTTCCAATGAGCAGTTCTTC
J gene: TRBJ2-1
V gene: TRBV11-2
D gene: NA
clone size: NA

CDR3 protein: CSASLANYGYTF
CDR3 DNA: TGCAGTGCTAGTCTAGCTAACTATGGCTACACCTTC
J gene: TRBJ1-2
V gene: TRBV20-1
D gene: NA
clone size: NA

CDR3 protein: CASRHKNTGELFF
CDR3 DNA: TGTGCCAGCAGACACAAGAACACCGGGGAGCTGTTTTTT
J gene: TRBJ2-2
V gene: TRBV6-5
D gene: NA
clone size: NA

CDR3 protein: CASSIDSAGNTIYF
CDR3 DNA: TGTGCCAGTAGCATTGACAGCGCTGGAAACACCATATATTTT
J gene: TRBJ1-3
V gene: TRBV19
D gene: NA
clone size: once

CDR3 protein: CASSLQDRAGETQYF
CDR3 DNA: TGTGCCAGCAGCTTACAGGACAGGGCGGGAGAGACCCAGTACTTC
J gene: TRBJ2-5
V gene: TRBV7-2
D gene: TRBD1
clone size: once

CDR3 protein: CASTPATGVGEKLFF
CDR3 DNA: TGTGCCAGCACCCCGGCGACAGGGGTTGGAGAAAAACTGTTTTTT
J gene: TRBJ1-4
V gene: TRBV6-2/TRBV6-3
D gene: TRBD1
clone size: NA

CDR3 protein: CASTVRRNEKLFF
CDR3 DNA: TGTGCCAGTACCGTCAGGAGAAATGAAAAACTGTTTTTT
J gene: TRBJ1-4
V gene: TRBV19
D gene: NA
clone size: NA

CDR3 protein: CASSPAGTVSYNEQFF
CDR3 DNA: TGTGCCAGCAGCCCCGCAGGGACAGTATCCTACAATGAGCAGTTCTTC
J gene: TRBJ2-1
V gene: TRBV9
D gene: TRBD1
clone size: few

CDR3 protein: CASSYPLGLAGGSDTQYF
CDR3 DNA: TGTGCCAGCAGTTACCCCCTCGGACTAGCGGGGGGATCAGATACGCAGTATTTT
J gene: TRBJ2-3
V gene: TRBV6-2/TRBV6-3
D gene: TRBD2
clone size: NA

CDR3 protein: CASSPGTRGETQYF
CDR3 DNA: TGTGCCAGCAGCCCAGGGACTAGGGGGGAGACCCAGTACTTC
J gene: TRBJ2-5
V gene: TRBV4-2
D gene: TRBD2
clone size: NA

CDR3 protein: CASSRGDRNSPLHF
CDR3 DNA: TGTGCCAGCAGTAGGGGGGATCGGAATTCACCCCTCCACTTT
J gene: TRBJ1-6
V gene: TRBV6-5
D gene: NA
clone size: once

CDR3 protein: CASSLPAGSEQYF
CDR3 DNA: TGTGCCAGCAGCTTACCCGCAGGTTCCGAGCAGTACTTC
J gene: TRBJ2-7
V gene: TRBV11-2
D gene: NA
clone size: NA

CDR3 protein: CAWSVPSGGARNEQFF
CDR3 DNA: TGTGCCTGGAGTGTACCAAGCGGGGGGGCCCGGAATGAGCAGTTCTTC
J gene: TRBJ2-1
V gene: TRBV30
D gene: TRBD2
clone size: NA

CDR3 protein: CASSGRETQYF
CDR3 DNA: TGTGCCAGCAGTGGACGGGAGACCCAGTACTTC
J gene: TRBJ2-5
V gene: TRBV2
D gene: NA
clone size: NA

CDR3 protein: CASGSWGMANEKLFF
CDR3 DNA: TGCGCCAGCGGATCCTGGGGGATGGCTAATGAAAAACTGTTTTTT
J gene: TRBJ1-4
V gene: TRBV5-1
D gene: NA
clone size: NA

CDR3 protein: CASSTPWTSGASSYNEQFF
CDR3 DNA: TGTGCCAGTAGTACACCCTGGACTAGCGGGGCAAGCTCCTACAATGAGCAGTTCTTC
J gene: TRBJ2-1
V gene: TRBV19
D gene: TRBD2
clone size: NA

CDR3 protein: CASSPKYGPYEQYF
CDR3 DNA: TGTGCCAGCAGCCCAAAGTACGGACCCTACGAGCAGTACTTC
J gene: TRBJ2-7
V gene: TRBV27
D gene: NA
clone size: NA

CDR3 protein: CAWRSPWDYGYTF
CDR3 DNA: TGTGCCTGGAGGAGCCCCTGGGACTATGGCTACACCTTC
J gene: TRBJ1-2
V gene: TRBV30
D gene: NA
clone size: NA

CDR3 protein: CAVRQGLRGYTF
CDR3 DNA: TGTGCCGTCCGACAGGGTCTACGTGGCTACACCTTC
J gene: TRBJ1-2
V gene: TRBV6-5
D gene: TRBD1
clone size: few

CDR3 protein: CASSLGSGKRRFGEAFF
CDR3 DNA: TGTGCCAGCAGCTTAGGTTCGGGGAAACGCCGATTCGGTGAAGCTTTCTTT
J gene: TRBJ1-1
V gene: TRBV7-2
D gene: NA
clone size: NA

CDR3 protein: CASSLGTRGYTF
CDR3 DNA: TGTGCCAGCAGCTTAGGAACCCGGGGCTACACCTTC
J gene: TRBJ1-2
V gene: TRBV7-9
D gene: NA
clone size: NA

CDR3 protein: CASSSRDGSMNTEAFF
CDR3 DNA: TGCGCCAGCAGCTCCCGGGACGGATCTATGAACACTGAAGCTTTCTTT
J gene: TRBJ1-1
V gene: TRBV5-1
D gene: NA
clone size: NA

CDR3 protein: CASSLWTGGDQYF
CDR3 DNA: TGCGCCAGCAGCCTCTGGACAGGGGGGGACCAGTACTTC
J gene: TRBJ2-5
V gene: TRBV4-3
D gene: TRBD1
clone size: once

CDR3 protein: CASSPTGTTSYEQYF
CDR3 DNA: TGTGCCAGCAGCCCCACCGGGACTACCTCCTACGAGCAGTACTTC
J gene: TRBJ2-7
V gene: TRBV25-1
D gene: TRBD2
clone size: NA

CDR3 protein: CASSLLAGALYEQYF
CDR3 DNA: TGCGCCAGCAGTCTCCTTGCAGGCGCACTCTACGAGCAGTACTTC
J gene: TRBJ2-7
V gene: TRBV4-3
D gene: NA
clone size: once

CDR3 protein: CATSDWNTEAFF
CDR3 DNA: TGTGCCACCAGTGATTGGAACACTGAAGCTTTCTTT
J gene: TRBJ1-1
V gene: TRBV24-1
D gene: NA
clone size: NA

CDR3 protein: CASSQGGGNTIYF
CDR3 DNA: TGCGCCAGCAGCCAAGGGGGAGGAAACACCATATATTTT
J gene: TRBJ1-3
V gene: TRBV4-1
D gene: NA
clone size: NA

CDR3 protein: CASSSGRLGGYTF
CDR3 DNA: TGTGCCAGCAGCTCCGGACGGCTCGGTGGCTACACCTTC
J gene: TRBJ1-2
V gene: TRBV7-9
D gene: NA
clone size: NA

CDR3 protein: CASSRRPQSPDEAFF
CDR3 DNA: TGTGCCAGCAGCCGAAGGCCTCAGAGCCCAGATGAAGCTTTCTTT
J gene: TRBJ1-1
V gene: TRBV7-6
D gene: NA
clone size: NA

CDR3 protein: CASSQGTSGSPPYNEQFF
CDR3 DNA: TGTGCCAGCAGCCAAGGGACTAGCGGGAGCCCCCCCTACAATGAGCAGTTCTTC
J gene: TRBJ2-1
V gene: TRBV11-2
D gene: TRBD2
clone size: NA

CDR3 protein: CASSGRQGGNQPQHF
CDR3 DNA: TGTGCCAGCAGCGGACGACAGGGGGGCAATCAGCCCCAGCATTTT
J gene: TRBJ1-5
V gene: TRBV7-2
D gene: TRBD1
clone size: few

CDR3 protein: CASSMNRGQNYGYTF
CDR3 DNA: TGTGCCAGCAGCATGAACAGGGGGCAGAACTATGGCTACACCTTC
J gene: TRBJ1-2
V gene: TRBV2
D gene: TRBD1
clone size: NA

CDR3 protein: CASSPSRDDYNSPLHF
CDR3 DNA: TGTGCCAGCAGCCCCTCTCGTGATGACTATAATTCACCCCTCCACTTT
J gene: TRBJ1-6
V gene: TRBV3-1/TRBV3-2
D gene: NA
clone size: NA

CDR3 protein: CASSGGGRTDTQYF
CDR3 DNA: TGTGCCAGCAGCGGCGGGGGGAGGACAGATACGCAGTATTTT
J gene: TRBJ2-3
V gene: TRBV5-4
D gene: TRBD2
clone size: NA

CDR3 protein: CASSSIESGGSGANVLTF
CDR3 DNA: TGTGCCAGCAGCTCTATTGAAAGCGGGGGATCTGGGGCCAACGTCCTGACTTTC
J gene: TRBJ2-6
V gene: TRBV11-2
D gene: TRBD2
clone size: once

CDR3 protein: CATNTTGHTSYNEQFF
CDR3 DNA: TGTGCCACCAACACAACGGGCCATACTTCCTACAATGAGCAGTTCTTC
J gene: TRBJ2-1
V gene: TRBV24-1
D gene: NA
clone size: NA

CDR3 protein: CASRKVGTGRYEQYF
CDR3 DNA: TGTGCCAGCAGAAAAGTCGGGACAGGGCGTTACGAGCAGTACTTC
J gene: TRBJ2-7
V gene: TRBV11-2
D gene: TRBD1
clone size: once